The entry below describes one TCR beta chain. In the authors' workflow: It was from reference gene primer amplification that nucleated cell counts were estimated. Some clones are missing from TCRdb's copy, which holds only in-frame ones; the method was immunoSEQ multiplex PCR. The DNA gave D and trimming, while V, J and clone size come from that table. This table holds about 51,000 clones, approximately 88% found once. This entry is derived from a study of blood T cell repertoires in COVID-19. At the level of the study: COVID-19 samples collected from the United States, Italy and Spain covered acute and convalescent phases.

Sequenced sample: peripheral blood. This TCR was sampled from a man over 45 with active COVID-19.

The CDR3 region is CASSFSIWGGYTF. CDR3 nucleotide sequence: TGTGCCAGCAGTTTTAGTATCTGGGGCGGCTACACCTTC. V gene TRBV27 combines with J gene TRBJ1-2; TRBD1 is a possible D gene (5 bases). V gave up 3 bases and J gave up 8 bases, with 13 bases separating them. The germline V gene encodes CDR1 MNHEY and CDR2 SMNVEV (reference sequence). The CDR3 length is 13 residues.